These T cell receptor beta chains were read from a single sample in a study of blood T cell repertoires in COVID-19. Sequencing used immunoSEQ multiplex PCR; TCRdb keeps in-frame clones, though not all of them. Counted here are 89,000 or so clones, around 88% occurring once; the ten biggest clones make up about 8.5%. The material sequenced was peripheral blood. The receptors were gathered from a man aged 50 or older with active COVID-19. CDR3s include the opening cysteine and the closing phenylalanine or tryptophan. Each record gives: V gene, J gene, CDR3 length, clone size, D gene, CDR3 protein, CDR3 DNA. The D gene is left open where the match is weak. Clone sizes are given selectively: once, few, many, or a class where the clone is expanded.

>TRBV6-5|TRBJ2-7|15|-|-
CASSYLDRRSTEQYF
TGTGCCAGCAGTTACTTAGACAGGCGATCGACCGAGCAGTACTTC
>TRBV3-1/TRBV3-2|TRBJ2-7|14|-|TRBD1
CASSPRDRGPEQYF
TGTGCCAGCAGCCCCCGGGACAGGGGGCCGGAGCAGTACTTC
>TRBV10-3|TRBJ1-5|13|-|-
CAISRQVNQPQHF
TGTGCCATCAGCCGACAGGTCAATCAGCCCCAGCATTTT
>TRBV28|TRBJ2-2|17|-|-
CASTMGRGAKNTGELFF
TGTGCCAGCACCATGGGCCGGGGGGCCAAGAACACCGGGGAGCTGTTTTTT
>TRBV7-9|TRBJ2-3|13|once|TRBD1
CASSPRGPDTQYF
TGTGCCAGCAGCCCGAGGGGGCCGGATACGCAGTATTTT
>TRBV12-3/TRBV12-4|TRBJ2-7|13|-|TRBD1
CASRGTGGYEQYF
TGTGCCAGCAGGGGGACAGGGGGTTACGAGCAGTACTTC
>TRBV9|TRBJ2-1|17|-|TRBD2
CASSDPLGLAGVNEQFF
TGTGCCAGCAGCGATCCTCTGGGACTAGCGGGAGTCAATGAGCAGTTCTTC
>TRBV4-1|TRBJ2-5|14|-|TRBD1
CASSEGTGQETQYF
TGCGCCAGCAGCGAGGGGACAGGGCAAGAGACCCAGTACTTC
>TRBV5-5|TRBJ1-5|14|-|-
CASSLLYSNQPQHF
TGTGCCAGCAGCTTGTTGTATAGCAATCAGCCCCAGCATTTT
>TRBV5-4|TRBJ2-1|17|-|TRBD2
CASSLEKLAGDYNEQFF
TGTGCCAGCAGCTTGGAAAAACTAGCGGGGGACTACAATGAGCAGTTCTTC
>TRBV18|TRBJ1-2|14|-|TRBD1
CASSPAGGKDGYTF
TGTGCCAGCTCACCCGCAGGGGGCAAGGATGGCTACACCTTC
>TRBV4-3|TRBJ2-3|15|-|-
CASSQSPRYPDTQYF
TGCGCCAGCAGCCAAAGTCCCAGGTATCCAGATACGCAGTATTTT
>TRBV3-1/TRBV3-2|TRBJ2-1|13|once|-
CASSFQLADEQFF
TGTGCCAGCAGCTTCCAACTAGCTGATGAGCAGTTCTTC
>TRBV18|TRBJ1-2|14|-|-
CASSPNRELYGYTF
TGTGCCAGCTCCCCGAACAGGGAACTCTATGGCTACACCTTC
>TRBV14|TRBJ1-2|14|once|TRBD1
CASSEGQGSYGYTF
TGTGCCAGCAGCGAGGGACAGGGTAGCTATGGCTACACCTTC
>TRBV5-4|TRBJ1-6|15|-|-
CASQVYQGYNSPLHF
TGTGCCAGCCAAGTATACCAGGGCTATAATTCACCCCTCCACTTT
>TRBV28|TRBJ1-1|12|-|-
CASSAPTGEAFF
TGTGCCAGCAGTGCCCCAACAGGGGAAGCTTTCTTT
>TRBV12-5|TRBJ1-2|13|-|-
CASGREGNPGYTF
TGTGCTAGTGGTAGGGAGGGGAATCCTGGCTACACCTTC
>TRBV11-2|TRBJ1-1|15|-|TRBD1
CASAPGGVRLPEAFF
TGTGCCAGCGCACCAGGGGGTGTACGGCTCCCTGAAGCTTTCTTT
>TRBV30|TRBJ1-1|12|-|-
CAWSVRSEEPFF
TGTGCCTGGAGTGTACGGAGCGAAGAACCTTTCTTT
>TRBV7-2|TRBJ2-7|16|-|TRBD1
CASSPGGHRERDEQYF
TGTGCCAGCAGCCCAGGGGGCCACAGGGAGAGGGACGAGCAGTACTTC
>TRBV2|TRBJ2-7|14|-|TRBD2
CASSGRLAEYEQYF
TGTGCCAGCAGTGGTCGACTAGCGGAGTACGAGCAGTACTTC
>TRBV7-2|TRBJ2-3|18|-|TRBD1
CASSPQGARAPFADTQYF
TGTGCCAGCAGCCCTCAGGGGGCTAGGGCCCCATTTGCAGATACGCAGTATTTT
>TRBV28|TRBJ2-6|14|once|-
CASSPGDGANVLTF
TGTGCCAGCAGTCCAGGGGATGGGGCCAACGTCCTGACTTTC
>TRBV18|TRBJ2-1|15|-|-
CASSPTSGAHNEQFF
TGTGCCAGCTCACCAACCTCAGGGGCGCACAATGAGCAGTTCTTC
>TRBV6-5|TRBJ1-1|15|-|TRBD1
CASSTRTGRSTEAFF
TGTGCCAGCAGTACCAGGACAGGGAGGAGCACTGAAGCTTTCTTT
>TRBV28|TRBJ1-2|12|-|TRBD1
CASSLTGGGYTF
TGTGCCAGCAGTTTAACAGGGGGCGGCTACACCTTC
>TRBV6-5|TRBJ1-4|14|-|-
CASSSGGENEKLFF
TGTGCCAGCAGTTCGGGGGGAGAAAATGAAAAACTGTTTTTT
>TRBV4-1|TRBJ2-3|17|-|-
CASSRPTDRAGKDTQYF
TGCGCCAGCAGCCGGCCTACTGACAGGGCGGGGAAAGATACGCAGTATTTT
>TRBV10-3|TRBJ1-4|13|-|-
CAIKGQQNEKLFF
TGTGCCATCAAGGGGCAGCAAAATGAAAAACTGTTTTTT
>TRBV19|TRBJ2-7|12|-|-
CASSKTGYEQYF
TGTGCCAGCTCTAAGACAGGCTACGAGCAGTACTTC
>TRBV16|TRBJ2-7|14|-|-
CASSLSGATDEQYF
TGTGCCAGCAGCCTTTCAGGTGCGACAGACGAGCAGTACTTC
>TRBV7-2|TRBJ2-7|15|-|TRBD1
CASSSYLQGAYEQYF
TGTGCCAGCAGTTCCTACCTCCAGGGGGCCTACGAGCAGTACTTC
>TRBV7-3|TRBJ1-6|15|-|-
CASSVGQSYNSPLHF
TGTGCCAGCAGCGTTGGACAGTCCTATAATTCACCCCTCCACTTT
>TRBV5-1|TRBJ2-5|15|-|-
CASAIGGAGEETQYF
TGCGCCAGCGCTATAGGGGGGGCCGGCGAAGAGACCCAATACTTC
>TRBV7-8|TRBJ2-3|14|-|-
CASSPDFTPDTQYF
TGTGCCAGCAGCCCCGACTTCACCCCAGATACGCAGTATTTT
>TRBV7-9|TRBJ1-1|16|few|TRBD1
CASSPETGTGWNEAFF
TGTGCCAGCAGCCCAGAGACCGGGACAGGGTGGAATGAAGCTTTCTTT
>TRBV7-3|TRBJ1-2|14|-|TRBD1
CASSSGQGGYGYTF
TGTGCCAGCAGCAGTGGACAGGGCGGCTATGGCTACACCTTC
>TRBV7-9|TRBJ2-7|15|-|TRBD1
CASSLDRDRGYEQYF
TGTGCCAGCAGCTTAGACAGGGACAGGGGCTACGAGCAGTACTTC
>TRBV24-1|TRBJ2-1|16|-|-
CATSDSNPSSYNEQFF
TGTGCCACCAGTGATTCCAACCCTAGCTCCTACAATGAGCAGTTCTTC
>TRBV5-6|TRBJ2-1|17|-|TRBD2
CASSLVGLAGGDNEQFF
TGTGCCAGCAGCTTGGTTGGTCTAGCGGGAGGGGACAATGAGCAGTTCTTC
>TRBV7-2|TRBJ1-5|17|-|-
CASSLDPRVGANQPQHF
TGTGCCAGCAGCTTAGACCCTCGGGTGGGGGCCAATCAGCCCCAGCATTTT
>TRBV30|TRBJ1-4|16|-|-
CAWSVPVRGTNEKLFF
TGTGCCTGGAGTGTACCTGTACGGGGAACTAATGAAAAACTGTTTTTT
>TRBV5-1|TRBJ1-4|14|-|-
CASSPTATNEKLFF
TGCGCCAGCAGCCCCACGGCAACTAATGAAAAACTGTTTTTT
>TRBV7-2|TRBJ2-7|12|few|-
CASTLGSYEQYF
TGTGCCAGCACCCTCGGCTCCTACGAGCAGTACTTC
>TRBV18|TRBJ2-1|13|-|-
CASSPKSYNEQFF
TGTGCCAGCTCACCAAAGAGCTACAATGAGCAGTTCTTC
>TRBV19|TRBJ1-1|15|-|-
CASSIGPSGRAEAFF
TGTGCCAGTAGTATAGGCCCGTCTGGGAGGGCTGAAGCTTTCTTT
>TRBV30|TRBJ2-2|14|few|TRBD2
CAYTSGGGTGELFF
TGTGCCTACACTAGCGGAGGGGGGACCGGGGAGCTGTTTTTT
>TRBV11-3|TRBJ1-1|14|few|-
CASSLDGSRTVIFF
TGTGCCAGCAGCTTAGACGGTTCGAGGACAGTCATTTTCTTT
>TRBV28|TRBJ1-2|15|few|-
CASSLEVRRNYGYTF
TGTGCCAGCAGTTTAGAGGTCAGACGGAACTATGGCTACACCTTC
>TRBV7-2|TRBJ1-1|15|-|TRBD1
CASSLAGTGGTEAFF
TGTGCCAGCAGCTTAGCCGGGACAGGGGGCACTGAAGCTTTCTTT
>TRBV4-1|TRBJ2-2|14|-|TRBD2
CASRGAGISGELFF
TGCGCCAGCAGAGGAGCGGGAATCTCCGGGGAGCTGTTTTTT
>TRBV20-1|TRBJ1-5|13|-|TRBD1
CSASGTGDQPQHF
TGCAGTGCCAGTGGGACAGGGGATCAGCCCCAGCATTTT
>TRBV3-1/TRBV3-2|TRBJ2-7|14|-|-
CASSQDGGTVEQYF
TGTGCCAGCAGCCAAGATGGCGGGACAGTCGAGCAGTACTTC
>TRBV4-3|TRBJ1-1|14|-|-
CASSHLTNPLNAFF
TGCGCCAGCAGCCACCTGACTAATCCACTCAATGCTTTCTTT
>TRBV25-1|TRBJ2-1|17|-|TRBD2
CASSEGPLAGVRNEQFF
TGTGCCAGCAGTGAAGGGCCACTAGCGGGAGTAAGGAATGAGCAGTTCTTC
>TRBV11-3|TRBJ2-5|15|-|-
CASSPQAGTGETQYF
TGTGCCAGCAGCCCCCAGGCGGGGACCGGGGAGACCCAGTACTTC
>TRBV12-3/TRBV12-4|TRBJ2-5|11|-|-
CASSSEETQYF
TGTGCCAGCAGTTCTGAAGAGACCCAGTACTTC
>TRBV5-1|TRBJ1-1|13|-|-
CASSYRENTEAFF
TGCGCCAGCAGCTACCGGGAGAACACTGAAGCTTTCTTT
>TRBV30|TRBJ2-7|13|-|-
CAWSVSLSYEQYF
TGTGCCTGGAGTGTATCGTTGTCCTACGAGCAGTACTTC